These 5 T cell receptor beta chains were sequenced from one sample in a study of shared clonotypes between healthy human individuals (dated by TCRdb to the early 2020s). Libraries were made using the immunoSEQ multiplex PCR assay. TCRdb took over this immuneACCESS table, retaining in-frame rearrangements with V and J assigned. Such tables are incomplete; in checked studies, under half of the missing clones stem from an unresolved V gene, and the remainder is unexplained. The sample profile shows approximately 840,000 clones; about 97% of them were found once. The ten most abundant clones make up roughly 0.23% of the sample. CD8 naive samples consisted of CD45RO-negative cells that were positively selected for CCR7, yielding a CD45RA+CCR7+ population without TemRA cells. Specimen: naive CD8+ T cells sorted from blood. This specimen's cell subset or site label, interpreted: CD45RA+CCR7+. The receptor source for this set is a man aged 25-40 years in good health.

The rearrangement joins TRBV7-8 to TRBJ2-3, with 8 nucleotides matching TRBD2. Germline V lookup: CDR1 SGHVS, CDR2 FQNEAQ. The CDR3 spans 16 residues. V lost 1 base to trimming and J lost 5 bases; unmatched junction nucleotides: 8. The CDR3 spells CASSLGTSRGLDTQYF. CDR3 coding DNA: TGTGCCAGCAGCTTAGGGACTAGCAGGGGTTTAGATACGCAGTATTTT.

V is TRBV29-1 and J is TRBJ2-1, with a weak D call TRBD2 (7 bases). This CDR3 comprises 13 residues. Germline CDR1 reads SQVTM; CDR2 reads ANQGSEA. The V gene lost 7 bases and the J gene lost 9 bases, with 19 bases spanning the gap. CDR3 loop: CSASGTSSIEQFF. CDR3 DNA sequence: TGCAGCGCGAGCGGGACATCTTCAATTGAGCAGTTCTTC.

V gene TRBV28 combines with J gene TRBJ1-2; no firm D call. Trimming took off 2 bases at V and 3 bases at J, with 22 bases between the two ends. Germline V lookup: CDR1 MDHEN, CDR2 SYDVKM. The CDR3 is 18 amino acids. CDR3 sequence (DNA): TGTGCCAGCAGTTTACCAAATAGCGGACGGCCGGCCTACTATGGCTACACCTTC. Its translation: CASSLPNSGRPAYYGYTF.

This chain connects TRBV5-5 to TRBJ2-5; D call uncertain. The CDR3 contains 11 residues. V lost 6 bases and J 4 bases, leaving 7 bases between the germline ends. Germline V CDR1 and CDR2: SGHKS, YYEKEE (reference sequence). CDR3 nucleotides: TGTGCCAGCACCCTCCTAGAGACCCAGTACTTC. This encodes CASTLLETQYF. Supplemented by reference TRBV5-5 and TRBJ2-5, the full variable domain reads DAGVTQSPTHLIKTRGQQVTLRCSPISGHKSVSWYQQVLGQGPQFIFQYYEKEERGRGNFPDRFSARQFPNYSSELNVNALLLGDSALYLCASTLLETQYFGPGTRLLVL.

The rearrangement links TRBV19 to TRBJ2-7; D unresolved. V dropped 9 bases and J dropped 2 bases, with 17 bases sitting between them. The germline CDR1 and CDR2 sequences are LNHDA and SQIVND (reference sequence). The CDR3 is 14 amino acids. CDR3 sequence reads: CASHSSDRPYEQYF. Here the CDR3 DNA reads TGTGCCAGCCACTCAAGCGATAGACCCTACGAGCAGTACTTC.